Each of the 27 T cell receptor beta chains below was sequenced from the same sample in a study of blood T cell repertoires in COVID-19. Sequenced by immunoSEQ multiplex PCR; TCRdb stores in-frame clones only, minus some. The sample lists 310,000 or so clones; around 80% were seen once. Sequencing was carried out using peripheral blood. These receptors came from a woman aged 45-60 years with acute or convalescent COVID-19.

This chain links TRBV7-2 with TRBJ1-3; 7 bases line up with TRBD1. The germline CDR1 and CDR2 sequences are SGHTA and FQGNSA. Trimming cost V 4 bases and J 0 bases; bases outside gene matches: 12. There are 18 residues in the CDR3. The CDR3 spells CASSSAPGTALSGNTIYF. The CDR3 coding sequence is TGTGCCAGCAGCTCAGCCCCCGGGACAGCCCTCTCTGGAAACACCATATATTTT. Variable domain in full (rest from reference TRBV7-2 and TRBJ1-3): GAGVSQSPSNKVTEKGKDVELRCDPISGHTALYWYRQSLGQGLEFLIYFQGNSAPDKSGLPSDRFSAERTGGSVSTLTIQRTQQEDSAVYLCASSSAPGTALSGNTIYFGEGSWLTVV.

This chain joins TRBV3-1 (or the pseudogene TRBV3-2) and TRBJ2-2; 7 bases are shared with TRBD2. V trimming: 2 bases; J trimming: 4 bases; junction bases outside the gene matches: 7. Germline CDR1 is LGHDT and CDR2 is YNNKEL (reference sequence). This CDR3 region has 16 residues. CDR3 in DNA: TGTGCCAGCAGCCAAAGGCGGGAGACGGGCACCGGGGAGCTGTTTTTT. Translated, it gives CASSQRRETGTGELFF.

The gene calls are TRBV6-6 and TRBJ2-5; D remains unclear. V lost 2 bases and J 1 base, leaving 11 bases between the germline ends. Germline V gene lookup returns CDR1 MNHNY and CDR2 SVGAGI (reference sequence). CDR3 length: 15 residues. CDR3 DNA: TGTGCCAGCAGTTACCATACGACAACCCAAGAGACCCAGTACTTC. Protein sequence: CASSYHTTTQETQYF.

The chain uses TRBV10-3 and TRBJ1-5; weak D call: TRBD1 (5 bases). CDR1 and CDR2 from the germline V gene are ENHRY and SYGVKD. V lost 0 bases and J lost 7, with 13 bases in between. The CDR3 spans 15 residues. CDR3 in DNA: TGTGCCATCAGTGAGTCGGGGGAGGAAGGACAGCCCCAGCATTTT. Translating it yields CAISESGEEGQPQHF.

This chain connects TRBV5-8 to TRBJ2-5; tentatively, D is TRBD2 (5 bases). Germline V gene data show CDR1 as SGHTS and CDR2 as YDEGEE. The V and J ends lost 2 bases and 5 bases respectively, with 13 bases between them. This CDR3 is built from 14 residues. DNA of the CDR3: TGTGCCAGCAGCTTCGGACTGGGAACCGAGACCCAGTACTTC. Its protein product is CASSFGLGTETQYF.

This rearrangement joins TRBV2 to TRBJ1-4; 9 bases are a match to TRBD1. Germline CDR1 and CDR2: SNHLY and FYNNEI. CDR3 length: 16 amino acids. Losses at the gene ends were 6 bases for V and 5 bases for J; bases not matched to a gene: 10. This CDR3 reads CASSIRTGALNEKLFF. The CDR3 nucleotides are TGTGCCAGCAGCATAAGGACAGGGGCGCTCAATGAAAAACTGTTTTTT. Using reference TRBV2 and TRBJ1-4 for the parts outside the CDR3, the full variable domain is EPEVTQTPSHQVTQMGQEVILRCVPISNHLYFYWYRQILGQKVEFLVSFYNNEISEKSEIFDDQFSVERPDGSNFTLKIRSTKLEDSAMYFCASSIRTGALNEKLFFGSGTQLSVL.

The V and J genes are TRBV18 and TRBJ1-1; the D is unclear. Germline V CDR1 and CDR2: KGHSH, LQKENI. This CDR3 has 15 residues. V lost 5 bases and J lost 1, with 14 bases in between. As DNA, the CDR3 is TGTGCCAGCTCATTCTATTCAACCGGGAACACTGAAGCTTTCTTT. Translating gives CASSFYSTGNTEAFF. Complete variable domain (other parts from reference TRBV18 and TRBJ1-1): NAGVMQNPRHLVRRRGQEARLRCSPMKGHSHVYWYRQLPEEGLKFMVYLQKENIIDESGMPKERFSAEFPKEGPSILRIQQVVRGDSAAYFCASSFYSTGNTEAFFGQGTRLTVV.

The CDR3 nucleotides read TGCGCCAGCAGCCAATATGGCCGGCGGAGGACGGACACTGAAGCTTTCTTT. Protein product: CASSQYGRRRTDTEAFF. This sequence joins TRBV4-1 and TRBJ1-1, with no clear D. V lost 2 bases and J lost 3, with 19 bases in between. Germline values: CDR1 MGHRA, CDR2 YSYEKL. The CDR3 extends over 17 amino acids.

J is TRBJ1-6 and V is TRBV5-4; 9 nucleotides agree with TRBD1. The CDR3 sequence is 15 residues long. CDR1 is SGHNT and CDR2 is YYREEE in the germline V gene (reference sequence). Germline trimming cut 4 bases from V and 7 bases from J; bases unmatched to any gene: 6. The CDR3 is CASSPTGTGNSPLHF. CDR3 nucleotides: TGTGCCAGCAGCCCCACCGGGACAGGGAATTCACCCCTCCACTTT.

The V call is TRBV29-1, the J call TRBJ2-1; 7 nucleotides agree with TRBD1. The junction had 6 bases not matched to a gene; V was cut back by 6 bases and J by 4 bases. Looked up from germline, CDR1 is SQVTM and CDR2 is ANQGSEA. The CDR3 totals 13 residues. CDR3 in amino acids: CSVNRDSYNEQFF. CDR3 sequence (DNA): TGCAGCGTGAACCGGGACAGTTACAATGAGCAGTTCTTC.

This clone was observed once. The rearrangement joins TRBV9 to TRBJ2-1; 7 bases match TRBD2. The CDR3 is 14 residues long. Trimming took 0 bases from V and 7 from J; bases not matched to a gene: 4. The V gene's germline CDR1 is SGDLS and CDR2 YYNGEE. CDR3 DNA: TGTGCCAGCAGCGTAGGAGTGGGGGGGAATGAGCAGTTCTTC. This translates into CASSVGVGGNEQFF.

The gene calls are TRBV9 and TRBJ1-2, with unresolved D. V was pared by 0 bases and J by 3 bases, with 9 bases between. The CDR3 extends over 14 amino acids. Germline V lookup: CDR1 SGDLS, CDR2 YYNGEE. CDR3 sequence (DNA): TGTGCCAGCAGCGTAGGGGGAGCGCACTATGGCTACACCTTC. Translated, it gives CASSVGGAHYGYTF. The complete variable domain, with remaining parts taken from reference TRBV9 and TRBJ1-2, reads DSGVTQTPKHLITATGQRVTLRCSPRSGDLSVYWYQQSLDQGLQFLIQYYNGEERAKGNILERFSAQQFPDLHSELNLSSLELGDSALYFCASSVGGAHYGYTFGSGTRLTVV.

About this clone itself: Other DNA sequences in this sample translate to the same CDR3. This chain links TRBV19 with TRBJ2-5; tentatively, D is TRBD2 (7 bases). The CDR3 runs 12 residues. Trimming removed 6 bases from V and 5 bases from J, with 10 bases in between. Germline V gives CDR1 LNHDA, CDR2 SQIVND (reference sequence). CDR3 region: CASSGGQETQYF. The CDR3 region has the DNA TGTGCCAGTAGCGGGGGGCAGGAGACCCAGTACTTC.

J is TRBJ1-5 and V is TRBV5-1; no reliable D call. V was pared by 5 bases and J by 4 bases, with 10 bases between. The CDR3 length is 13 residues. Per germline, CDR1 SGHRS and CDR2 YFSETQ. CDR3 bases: TGCGCCAGCAGTTCATCGGGAAATCAGCCCCAGCATTTT. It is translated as CASSSSGNQPQHF.

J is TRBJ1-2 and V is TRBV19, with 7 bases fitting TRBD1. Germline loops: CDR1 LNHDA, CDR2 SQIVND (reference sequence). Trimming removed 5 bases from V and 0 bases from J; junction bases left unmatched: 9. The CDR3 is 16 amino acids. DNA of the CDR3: TGTGCCAGTAGTGTGGACTCAGGGGGAGCTAACTATGGCTACACCTTC. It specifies CASSVDSGGANYGYTF.

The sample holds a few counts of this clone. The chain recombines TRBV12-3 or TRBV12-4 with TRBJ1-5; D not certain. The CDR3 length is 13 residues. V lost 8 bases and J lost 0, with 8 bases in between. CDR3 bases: TGTGCCAGCCGGGATCTTAGCAATCAGCCCCAGCATTTT. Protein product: CASRDLSNQPQHF.

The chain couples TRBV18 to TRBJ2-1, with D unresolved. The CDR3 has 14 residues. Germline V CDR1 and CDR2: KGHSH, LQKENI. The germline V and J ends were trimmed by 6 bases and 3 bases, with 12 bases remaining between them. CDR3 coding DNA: TGTGCCAGCTCTGACTCCTCCTTCTACAATGAGCAGTTCTTC. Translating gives CASSDSSFYNEQFF.

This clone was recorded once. CDR3 nucleotide sequence: TGCAGCGTTGAAGGGGGCCAGGGTTCCTATGGCTACACCTTC. This translates into CSVEGGQGSYGYTF. This chain joins TRBV29-1 and TRBJ1-2, with a weak D call TRBD1 (5 bases). With 1 base removed from V and 4 bases from J, the gap between germline ends came to 13 bases. Germline loops: CDR1 SQVTM, CDR2 ANQGSEA. The CDR3 loop spans 14 amino acids.

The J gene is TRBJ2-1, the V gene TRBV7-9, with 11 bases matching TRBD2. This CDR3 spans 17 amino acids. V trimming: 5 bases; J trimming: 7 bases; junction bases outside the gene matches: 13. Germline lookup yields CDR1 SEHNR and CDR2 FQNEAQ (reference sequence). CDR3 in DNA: TGTGCCAGCAGCCTAGGGGTACTAGCGGGAGTATCGAATGAGCAGTTCTTC. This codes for CASSLGVLAGVSNEQFF.

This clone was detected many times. As DNA, the CDR3 is TGTGCCAGCAGCTTATACGGACAGGGTGACAATGAGCAGTTCTTC. Translated, it gives CASSLYGQGDNEQFF. J is TRBJ2-1 and V is TRBV7-2; 8 nucleotides line up with TRBD1. The CDR3 covers 15 residues. Germline trimming cut 2 bases from V and 5 bases from J; bases unmatched to any gene: 5. Germline CDR1 SGHTA, CDR2 FQGNSA.

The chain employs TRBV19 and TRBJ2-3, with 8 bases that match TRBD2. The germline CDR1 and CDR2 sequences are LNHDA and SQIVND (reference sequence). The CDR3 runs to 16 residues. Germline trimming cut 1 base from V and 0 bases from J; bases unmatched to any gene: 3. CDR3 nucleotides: TGTGCCAGTAGTATAGTGGCTAGCGGGAGCACAGATACGCAGTATTTT. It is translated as CASSIVASGSTDTQYF.

The CDR3 loop reads CASRKDRVSNQPQHF. In DNA, the CDR3 is TGTGCCAGCAGAAAAGACAGGGTGAGCAATCAGCCCCAGCATTTT. This rearrangement joins TRBV2 to TRBJ1-5; 7 bases are a match to TRBD1. This CDR3 comprises 15 residues. Germline CDR1 is SNHLY and CDR2 is FYNNEI. Unmatched junction bases numbered 6, after V lost 6 bases and J lost 1 base.

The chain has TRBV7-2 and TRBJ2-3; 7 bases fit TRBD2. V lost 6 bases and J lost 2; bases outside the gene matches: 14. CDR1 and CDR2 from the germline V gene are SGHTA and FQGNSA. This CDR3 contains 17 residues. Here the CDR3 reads CASRPPLFAGVTDTQYF. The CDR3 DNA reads TGTGCCAGCAGGCCTCCTCTTTTTGCGGGGGTCACAGATACGCAGTATTTT. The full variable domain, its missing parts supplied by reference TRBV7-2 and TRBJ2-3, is GAGVSQSPSNKVTEKGKDVELRCDPISGHTALYWYRQSLGQGLEFLIYFQGNSAPDKSGLPSDRFSAERTGGSVSTLTIQRTQQEDSAVYLCASRPPLFAGVTDTQYFGPGTRLTVL.

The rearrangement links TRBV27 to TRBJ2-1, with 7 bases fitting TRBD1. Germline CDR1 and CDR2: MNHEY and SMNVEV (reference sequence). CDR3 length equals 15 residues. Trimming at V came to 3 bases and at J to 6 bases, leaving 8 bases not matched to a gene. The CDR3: CASSLTGTLLNEQFF. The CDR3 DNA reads TGTGCCAGCAGTTTGACAGGGACCCTTCTCAATGAGCAGTTCTTC.

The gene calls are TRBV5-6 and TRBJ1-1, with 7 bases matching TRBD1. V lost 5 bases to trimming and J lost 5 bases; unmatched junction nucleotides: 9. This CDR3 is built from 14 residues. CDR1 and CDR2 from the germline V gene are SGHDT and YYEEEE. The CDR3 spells CASSRGQAGTEAFF. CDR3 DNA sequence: TGTGCCAGCAGTCGAGGACAGGCCGGGACTGAAGCTTTCTTT.

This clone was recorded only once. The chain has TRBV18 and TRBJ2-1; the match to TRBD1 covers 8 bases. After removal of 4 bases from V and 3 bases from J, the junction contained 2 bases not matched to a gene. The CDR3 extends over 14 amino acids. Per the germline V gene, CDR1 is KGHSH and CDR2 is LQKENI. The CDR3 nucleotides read TGTGCCAGCTCACAGGACAGGGACTACAATGAGCAGTTCTTC. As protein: CASSQDRDYNEQFF.

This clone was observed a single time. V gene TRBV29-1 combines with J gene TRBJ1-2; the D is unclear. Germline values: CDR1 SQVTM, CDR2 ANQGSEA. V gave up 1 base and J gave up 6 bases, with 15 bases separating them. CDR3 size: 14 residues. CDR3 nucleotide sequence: TGCAGCGTTGAAGTCCTTTCCGCGAGAAATGGCTACACCTTC. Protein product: CSVEVLSARNGYTF.